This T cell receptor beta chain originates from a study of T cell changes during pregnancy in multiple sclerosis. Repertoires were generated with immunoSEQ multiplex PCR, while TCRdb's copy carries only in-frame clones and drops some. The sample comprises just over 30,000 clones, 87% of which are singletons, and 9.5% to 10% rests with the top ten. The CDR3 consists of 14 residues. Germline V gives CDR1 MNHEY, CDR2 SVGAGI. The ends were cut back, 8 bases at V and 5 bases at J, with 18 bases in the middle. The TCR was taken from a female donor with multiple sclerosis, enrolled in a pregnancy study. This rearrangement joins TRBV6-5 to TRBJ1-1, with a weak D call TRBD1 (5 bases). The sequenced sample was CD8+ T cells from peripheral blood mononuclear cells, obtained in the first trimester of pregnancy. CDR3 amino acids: CASQEVGAGTEAFF. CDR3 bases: TGTGCCAGCCAAGAGGTAGGGGCGGGGACTGAAGCTTTCTTT.